Below, 24 T cell receptor beta chains from the same sample are listed, as sequenced in a study of OX40 agonist ivuxolimab in advanced cancers. The table came from immunoSEQ multiplex PCR; TCRdb's copy has only in-frame clones and leaves some out. The sample lists 99,000 or so clones, 90% to 96% occurring once. The input for sequencing was CD4+ or CD8+ T cells sorted from blood, taken in a trial of the OX40 agonist ivuxolimab. Receptors were obtained from an adult with an advanced solid tumor such as melanoma, head and neck, liver or kidney cancer.

This clone was detected only once. The chain links TRBV10-3 to TRBJ2-3; 7 bases fit TRBD1. With V trimmed by 3 bases and J by 2 bases, 8 bases remained unmatched. In germline, CDR1 is ENHRY, CDR2 SYGVKD. The length of the CDR3 is 16 residues. DNA for the CDR3: TGTGCCATCAGTGACCCCGGGACAGATTACACAGATACGCAGTATTTT. Translating gives CAISDPGTDYTDTQYF.

This chain joins TRBV4-2 and TRBJ1-1, with a tentative D call TRBD1 (5 bases). The CDR3 covers 15 residues. V shed 3 bases and J shed 0 bases, with 11 bases lying between them. Germline V CDR1 and CDR2: LGHNA, YNFKEQ. CDR3 nucleotides: TGTGCCAGCAGCCATTCGGGGCAGATGAACACTGAAGCTTTCTTT. It encodes CASSHSGQMNTEAFF.

The V call is TRBV6-5, the J call TRBJ2-3; 10 bases are a match to TRBD2. The CDR3 has 15 residues. Trimming at V came to 5 bases and at J to 1 base, leaving 3 bases not matched to a gene. CDR1 and CDR2 (germline): MNHEY, SVGAGI. CDR3 in DNA: TGTGCCAGCAGTCTTCTAGCGGGGGGCACAGATACGCAGTATTTT. Translating it yields CASSLLAGGTDTQYF.

Written as DNA, the CDR3 is TGTGCCAGCAGCTATGGACAGGGCAGCTCACCCCTCCACTTT. Residues: CASSYGQGSSPLHF. The genes are TRBV5-4 and TRBJ1-6; TRBD1 matches at 8 bases. There are 14 residues in the CDR3. Germline CDR1 is SGHNT and CDR2 is YYREEE (reference sequence). J gave up 10 bases and V 3 bases, and 6 bases lay outside the gene matches.

The rearrangement uses TRBV11-2 and TRBJ2-1; TRBD2 matches at 7 bases. This CDR3 region has 16 residues. The V gene's germline CDR1 is SGHAT and CDR2 FQNNGV. Unmatched junction bases numbered 9, after V lost 3 bases and J lost 4 bases. This CDR3 is CASSLNLADYYNEQFF. The CDR3 DNA reads as TGTGCCAGCAGCTTGAACCTAGCGGACTATTACAATGAGCAGTTCTTC.

DNA of the CDR3: TGTGCCAGCAGCCAAGCCATGGAATACGAGCAGTACTTC. Protein: CASSQAMEYEQYF. This sequence joins TRBV4-2 and TRBJ2-7; D remains unclear. V dropped 1 base and J dropped 4 bases, with 8 bases sitting between them. CDR1 and CDR2 from the germline V gene are LGHNA and YNFKEQ. The CDR3 spans 13 residues.

This chain links TRBV7-9 with TRBJ1-5; D gene unclear. The V and J ends lost 5 bases and 2 bases respectively, with 10 bases between them. This CDR3 contains 14 residues. Looked up from germline, CDR1 is SEHNR and CDR2 is FQNEAQ (reference sequence). CDR3 loop: CASSPSPGNQPQHF. In DNA form, the CDR3 reads TGTGCCAGCAGCCCCAGTCCGGGCAATCAGCCCCAGCATTTT.

The J gene is TRBJ2-7, the V gene TRBV7-6; D not resolved. The CDR3 runs to 14 residues. Trimming shortened V by 3 bases and J by 0 bases, and 9 bases separated the two germline ends. Germline-derived CDR1 and CDR2 are SGHVS and FNYEAQ. Written as DNA, the CDR3 is TGTGCCAGCAGCTTTGGCGGTAGCTCCTACGAGCAGTACTTC. It translates to CASSFGGSSYEQYF.

This clone has a single count. The chain combines TRBV10-3 with TRBJ1-1; D remains ambiguous. The germline V gene encodes CDR1 ENHRY and CDR2 SYGVKD. The CDR3 has 16 amino acids. V gave up 0 bases and J gave up 0 bases, with 11 bases separating them. The CDR3 coding sequence is TGTGCCATCAGTGAGTCGGCAGGCGAGATGAACACTGAAGCTTTCTTT. Amino acid sequence: CAISESAGEMNTEAFF.

The chain combines TRBV7-9 with TRBJ2-1; 7 positions agree with TRBD2. Germline-derived CDR1 and CDR2 are SEHNR and FQNEAQ (reference sequence). This CDR3 has 14 residues. With 5 bases clipped from V and 4 bases from J, the junction kept 5 bases outside the gene matches. The CDR3 is CASSPGTTYNEQFF. For the CDR3, the DNA is TGTGCCAGCAGCCCCGGGACTACATACAATGAGCAGTTCTTC. The full variable domain, in which reference TRBV7-9 and TRBJ2-1 provide the parts outside the CDR3, is DTGVSQNPRHKITKRGQNVTFRCDPISEHNRLYWYRQTLGQGPEFLTYFQNEAQLEKSRLLSDRFSAERPKGSFSTLEIQRTEQGDSAMYLCASSPGTTYNEQFFGPGTRLTVL.

This clone is a singleton in its sample. The rearrangement uses TRBV9 and TRBJ2-3; D is ambiguous. Trimming cost V 3 bases and J 3 bases, with 8 bases left between them. This CDR3 contains 13 residues. Germline lookup yields CDR1 SGDLS and CDR2 YYNGEE. The CDR3 coding sequence is TGTGCCAGCAGCGGCAAATATACAGATACGCAGTATTTT. Protein: CASSGKYTDTQYF.

This CDR3 is CASSLAGRSSYEQYF. CDR3 DNA sequence: TGTGCCAGCAGCTTGGCCGGTCGGAGCTCCTACGAGCAGTACTTC. The chain uses TRBV5-4 and TRBJ2-7; no reliable D call. This CDR3 spans 15 amino acids. Germline loops: CDR1 SGHNT, CDR2 YYREEE (reference sequence). V was shortened by 0 bases and J by 0 bases, with 10 bases between the two germline ends.

CDR3 residues: CASSRAGGRNEQFF. CDR3 DNA: TGTGCCAGCAGCCGAGCGGGAGGGAGGAATGAGCAGTTCTTC. The chain couples TRBV7-8 to TRBJ2-1; 10 bases line up with TRBD2. The J segment lost 7 bases and the V segment lost 5 bases, leaving 5 bases of the junction unmatched. Germline CDR1 is SGHVS and CDR2 is FQNEAQ. This CDR3 has 14 amino acids.

The chain carries TRBV7-9 and TRBJ2-1; 9 bases line up with TRBD2. Trimming removed 5 bases from V and 0 bases from J; junction bases left unmatched: 5. The CDR3 covers 16 residues. Germline CDR1 and CDR2: SEHNR and FQNEAQ (reference sequence). In DNA form, the CDR3 reads TGTGCCAGCAGCCAAAAGGGACTAGCCTCCTACAATGAGCAGTTCTTC. This encodes CASSQKGLASYNEQFF.

The rearrangement links TRBV14 to TRBJ2-5; D unclear. Per germline, CDR1 SGHDN and CDR2 FVKESK. V was pared by 6 bases and J by 3 bases, with 14 bases between. The CDR3 covers 14 residues. The CDR3 sequence: CASRPFGGEETQYF. The CDR3 DNA is TGTGCCAGCAGACCCTTTGGTGGTGAAGAGACCCAGTACTTC. The full variable domain, completed using reference TRBV14 and TRBJ2-5, is EAGVTQFPSHSVIEKGQTVTLRCDPISGHDNLYWYRRVMGKEIKFLLHFVKESKQDESGMPNNRFLAERTGGTYSTLKVQPAELEDSGVYFCASRPFGGEETQYFGPGTRLLVL.

The V gene is TRBV7-9, the J gene TRBJ1-2, with 7 bases lining up with TRBD1. The trim removed 2 bases at V and 6 bases at J, leaving 3 bases unmatched. Germline V lookup: CDR1 SEHNR, CDR2 FQNEAQ (reference sequence). The CDR3 is 13 amino acids. The CDR3 sequence: CASSLLGGDGYTF. CDR3 in DNA: TGTGCCAGCAGCTTATTAGGGGGCGATGGCTACACCTTC.

V is TRBV29-1 and J is TRBJ1-4, with D unresolved. Trimming removed 4 bases from V and 2 bases from J, with 8 bases in between. Germline lookup yields CDR1 SQVTM and CDR2 ANQGSEA. This CDR3 is 13 amino acids long. CDR3 DNA sequence: TGCAGCGTTGGTGGCAGGACTAATGAAAAACTGTTTTTT. As protein: CSVGGRTNEKLFF.

This chain joins TRBV9 and TRBJ2-1, with 7 bases fitting TRBD2. The CDR3 has 14 amino acids. V was pared by 4 bases and J by 5 bases, with 6 bases of the junction left unmatched. The germline CDR1 and CDR2 sequences are SGDLS and YYNGEE. The CDR3 DNA reads as TGTGCCAGCAGCCACCGGGACTACCACAATGAGCAGTTCTTC. It codes for CASSHRDYHNEQFF.

J is TRBJ1-1 and V is TRBV19; TRBD1 matches 9 bases. The CDR3 contains 15 residues. V was clipped by 5 bases and J by 1 base; unmatched bases: 5. Germline CDR1 is LNHDA and CDR2 is SQIVND (reference sequence). The CDR3 region has the DNA TGTGCCAGTAGTTACGTACAGGGGGCGAACACTGAAGCTTTCTTT. Translated: CASSYVQGANTEAFF.

The J gene is TRBJ2-7, the V gene TRBV6-6, with 9 bases that match TRBD2. V lost 4 bases to trimming and J lost 2 bases; unmatched junction nucleotides: 3. CDR1 and CDR2 from the germline V gene are MNHNY and SVGAGI (reference sequence). The CDR3 has 14 amino acids. The CDR3 loop is CASSSTSGAYEQYF. The CDR3, as DNA: TGTGCCAGCAGTTCGACTAGCGGTGCCTACGAGCAGTACTTC.

V gene TRBV4-1 combines with J gene TRBJ2-7; D remains unclear. The CDR3 length is 13 residues. V lost 4 bases and J 1 base, leaving 8 bases between the germline ends. Germline V gene sequence: CDR1 MGHRA, CDR2 YSYEKL. CDR3 bases: TGCGCCAGCAGCCCCGCTAGTTCCTACGAGCAGTACTTC. It is translated as CASSPASSYEQYF.

The rearrangement uses TRBV28 and TRBJ1-2, with TRBD1 as a possible D gene (5 bases). Germline CDR1 MDHEN, CDR2 SYDVKM. Deletions cut 3 bases from V and 8 bases from J, with 16 bases between. This CDR3 has 14 amino acids. CDR3 bases: TGTGCCAGCAGTTTCGGGGGGGACTTGGAGGGCTACACCTTC. Residues: CASSFGGDLEGYTF.

This chain links TRBV2 with TRBJ1-5; D gene uncertain. Germline V gene lookup returns CDR1 SNHLY and CDR2 FYNNEI. V was shortened by 7 bases and J by 6 bases, with 16 bases between the two germline ends. The length of the CDR3 is 14 residues. CDR3 bases: TGTGCCAGCATGGCCGGATTAAAGGGTCAGCCCCAGCATTTT. Translating gives CASMAGLKGQPQHF.

The chain uses TRBV27 and TRBJ2-7, with D unresolved. Germline-derived CDR1 and CDR2 are MNHEY and SMNVEV (reference sequence). CDR3 size: 13 residues. V was shortened by 6 bases and J by 5 bases, with 14 bases between the two germline ends. The CDR3 nucleotides are TGTGCCAGCAGCGTAGGGCTTTTTCACGAGCAGTACTTC. Translated, it gives CASSVGLFHEQYF.